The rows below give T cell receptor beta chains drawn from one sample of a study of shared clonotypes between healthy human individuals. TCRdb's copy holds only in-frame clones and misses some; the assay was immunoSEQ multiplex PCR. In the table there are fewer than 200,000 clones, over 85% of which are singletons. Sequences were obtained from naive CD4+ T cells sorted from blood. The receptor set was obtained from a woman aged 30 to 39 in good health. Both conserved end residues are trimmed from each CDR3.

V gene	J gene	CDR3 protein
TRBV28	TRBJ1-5	ASSFLDRGNQPQH
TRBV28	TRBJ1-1	ASSAGGGLNTEAF
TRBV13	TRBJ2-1	ASSLRSGSIGNEQF
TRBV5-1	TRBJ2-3	ASSSGTPTSTDTQY
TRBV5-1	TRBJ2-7	ASSLIGTGVWEQY
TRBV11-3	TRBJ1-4	ASPLSGGKFTTNEKLF
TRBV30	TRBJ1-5	AWGWGGNQPQH
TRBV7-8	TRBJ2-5	ASRSEWSRETQY
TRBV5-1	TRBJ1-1	ASSLGIRGNTEAF
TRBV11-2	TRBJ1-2	ASSSNRNYGYT
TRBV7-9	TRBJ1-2	ASSSEVDYGYT
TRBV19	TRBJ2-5	ASSSPETQY
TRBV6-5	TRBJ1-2	ASRRDSDFYGYT
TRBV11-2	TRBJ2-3	ASSFPSGSSDTQY
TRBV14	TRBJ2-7	ASSQLDRATYEQY
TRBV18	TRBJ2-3	ASSLAEGMADTQY
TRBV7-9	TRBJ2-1	ASLAGVKNNEQF
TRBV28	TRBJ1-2	ASSLPSRARGYT
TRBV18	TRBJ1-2	ASSDTGPNGYT
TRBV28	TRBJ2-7	ASSSGQGVAEQY
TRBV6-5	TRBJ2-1	ASSYSRGLYNEQF
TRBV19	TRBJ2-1	ASGLIASDEQF
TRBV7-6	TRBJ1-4	ASSKTHSLGEKLF
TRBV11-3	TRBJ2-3	ASSPNPGDTQY
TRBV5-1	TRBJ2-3	ASSTPGRRAGDTQY
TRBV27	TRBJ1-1	ASTGPLNTEAF
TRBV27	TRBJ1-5	ASSFRRDQPQH
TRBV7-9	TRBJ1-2	ASSLAGMVGGFGYT
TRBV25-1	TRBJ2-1	ASSENVANEQF
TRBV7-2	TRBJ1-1	ASSPQTGMNTEAF
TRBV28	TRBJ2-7	ASSFTGVPPYEQY
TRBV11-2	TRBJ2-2	ASSFAQGRVVASGELF
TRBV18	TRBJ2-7	ASSAGTSGYEQY
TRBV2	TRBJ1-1	ASSVEGNTEAF
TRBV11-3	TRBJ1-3	ASSYPSPEATNKGNTIY
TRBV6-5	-	ASSYHRVLEQY
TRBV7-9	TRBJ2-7	ASSLYSGSTYEQY
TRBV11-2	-	ASSSPAREVYEQY
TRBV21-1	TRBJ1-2	ASSKWAGYT
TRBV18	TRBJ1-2	ASSPNRDRGSGYGYT